This TCR beta chain appears in the sequencing data of a study of blood T cell repertoires in COVID-19. The repertoire was sequenced with immunoSEQ multiplex PCR; TCRdb's copy has only in-frame clones and lacks some. This sample has 140,000 to 150,000 clones, with around 79% found just once. The germline V gene encodes CDR1 SGHRS and CDR2 YFSETQ. The CDR3 length is 15 residues. The junction had 7 bases not matched to a gene; V was cut back by 4 bases and J by 5 bases. The rearrangement links TRBV5-1 to TRBJ2-5; 11 nucleotides align to TRBD2. The receptor's source is a man aged 50 to 60 with active or convalescent COVID-19. The material sequenced was peripheral blood. The CDR3 sequence: CASSRTGTSGETQYF. DNA for the CDR3: TGCGCCAGCAGCAGGACGGGGACTAGCGGTGAGACCCAGTACTTC.